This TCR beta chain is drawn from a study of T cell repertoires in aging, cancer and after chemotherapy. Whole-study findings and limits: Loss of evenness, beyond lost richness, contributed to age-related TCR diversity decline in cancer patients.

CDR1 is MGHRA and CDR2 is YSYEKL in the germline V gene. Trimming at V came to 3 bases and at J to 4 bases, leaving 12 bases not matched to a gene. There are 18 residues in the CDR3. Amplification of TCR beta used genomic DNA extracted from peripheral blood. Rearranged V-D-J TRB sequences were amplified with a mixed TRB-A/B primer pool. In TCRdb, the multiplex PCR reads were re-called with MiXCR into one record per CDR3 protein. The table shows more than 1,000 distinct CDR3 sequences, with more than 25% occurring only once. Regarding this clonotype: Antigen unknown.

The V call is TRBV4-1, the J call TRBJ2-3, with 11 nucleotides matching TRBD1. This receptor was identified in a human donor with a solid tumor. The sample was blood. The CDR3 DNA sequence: TGCGCCAGCAGCCAGCGGACAGGGGGCAGCGCTTCCTCAGATACGCAGTATTTT. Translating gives CASSQRTGGSASSDTQYF.